This T cell receptor beta chain was documented in a study of cytomegalovirus exposure and HLA in healthy donors. Regarding donors, all were healthy bone marrow donors. In the PCR, 60 Vbeta and 13 Jbeta primers were used. The table came from immunoSEQ multiplex PCR; TCRdb's copy has only in-frame clones and leaves some out. The sample holds 150,000 to 200,000 clones, about four fifths seen once. Of note for this clone: The antigen is not known.

The junction had 17 bases not matched to a gene; V was cut back by 10 bases and J by 2 bases. Per the germline V gene, CDR1 is WNHNN and CDR2 is SYGVQD (reference sequence). This CDR3 has 17 residues. Study-level points and caveats: Within an earlier analysis, most TCR beta V segments proved productive either about 90% or about 30% of the time. An apparent linkage of common viral pathogens to several of the most significant clusters emerged in a later analysis.

This TCR derives from a man aged 40-50 years in good health and CMV-seropositive. V is TRBV10-1 and J is TRBJ2-7, with TRBD1 matching over 10 bases. Specimen: PBMCs. The CDR3: CANLDRGSFFRPYEQYF. CDR3 in DNA: TGCGCCAACCTGGACAGGGGGTCATTTTTTCGCCCCTACGAGCAGTACTTC.